This TCR beta chain originates from a study of T-cell reconstitution after alpha-beta-depleted transplantation in children. Preparation of the TCRbeta library used unique molecular identifiers. From the PCR reads, TCRdb called clonotypes with MiXCR, one entry per CDR3 protein. Among hundreds of thousands of distinct CDR3 sequences listed, 10% to 15% were seen once. Whole-study findings and limits: TCRbeta diversity was high at day 60 in some patients (a result of surviving recipient T cells and thymic progenitors). The authors attributed T-cell counts and diversity one year after transplant mostly to newly produced T cells. In patients about two months after transplant, alpha-beta T cells reportedly arose from several hundred expanded graft clones.

The V segment lost 3 bases and the J segment 2 bases; nucleotides outside the gene matches: 3. The CDR3 contains 14 residues. This clonotype has a single count. No antigen is known for it. The CDR3 carries no conserved terminal phenylalanine or tryptophan, so it likely arises from a read error. The gene calls are TRBV12-3 or TRBV12-4 and TRBJ2-7; the match to TRBD1 covers 8 bases. Material: PBMCs, mostly from graft donor cells, obtained 360 days after TCRalphabeta/CD19-depleted stem cell transplant. The TCR sequence derives from a male patient younger than 18 who had a stem cell transplant for acute myeloid leukemia, so the T cells may come from the graft donor. Here the CDR3 DNA reads TGTGCCAGCAGTTTCTCGACAGGGGCCTACGAGCAGTACATC. Translation gives CASSFSTGAYEQYI.